Below, 23 T cell receptor beta chains from the same sample are listed, as sequenced in a study of cytomegalovirus exposure and HLA in healthy donors. 60 Vbeta and 13 Jbeta primers were used in PCR. Assay used: immunoSEQ multiplex PCR; TCRdb lists only in-frame clones, some missing. Here the sample spans roughly 120,000 clones, 65% to 90% being singletons. Sequencing used PBMCs. Receptor source: a woman under 30 in good health and CMV-seropositive.

This clone occurred a few times. The rearrangement uses TRBV11-2 and TRBJ2-7, with D tentatively TRBD1 (5 bases). Trimming took 6 bases from V and 4 from J, leaving 16 bases between them. There are 14 residues in the CDR3. Germline CDR1 and CDR2: SGHAT and FQNNGV. The DNA of the CDR3 is TGTGCCAGCAGATCGATCGCAGGGCAATACGAGCAGTACTTC. This gives the protein CASRSIAGQYEQYF.

J is TRBJ2-7 and V is TRBV5-1; possibly TRBD1 for D (5 bases). The CDR3 loop spans 14 amino acids. V was clipped by 5 bases and J by 2 bases, with 14 bases between them. From germline, CDR1 is SGHRS and CDR2 YFSETQ. The CDR3 here is CASRGLLGPYEQYF. The CDR3 DNA is TGCGCCAGCAGAGGCCTCCTGGGGCCCTACGAGCAGTACTTC.

This chain links TRBV10-2 with TRBJ1-1; possible D gene TRBD1, 5 bases. V lost 4 bases to trimming and J lost 1 base, with 16 bases between them. This CDR3 comprises 16 residues. Germline V gene lookup returns CDR1 WSHSY and CDR2 SAAADI. Here the CDR3 DNA reads TGCGCCAGCAGTGGAAAGACAGTCCTAAGGAACACTGAAGCTTTCTTT. As protein: CASSGKTVLRNTEAFF.

V gene TRBV6-1 combines with J gene TRBJ2-4; 7 bases are a match to TRBD1. The CDR3 runs 13 residues. Germline V CDR1 and CDR2: MNHNS, SASEGT. Losses at the gene ends were 10 bases for V and 8 bases for J; bases not matched to a gene: 11. CDR3: CATRGTGADIQYF. DNA for the CDR3: TGTGCCACCCGAGGCACAGGGGCGGACATTCAGTACTTC.

This clone was picked up one time. The rearrangement joins TRBV5-1 to TRBJ2-3, with D possibly matching TRBD2 (6 bases). The CDR3 is 14 amino acids. Trimming shortened V by 5 bases and J by 4 bases, and 14 bases separated the two germline ends. CDR1 and CDR2 (germline): SGHRS, YFSETQ. The CDR3 loop reads CASREGFDADTQYF. In nucleotides, the CDR3 is TGCGCCAGCAGGGAGGGGTTTGACGCAGATACGCAGTATTTT.

This sequence joins TRBV2 and TRBJ1-1, with D perhaps TRBD1 (6 bases). V was shortened by 6 bases and J by 8 bases, with 7 bases between the two germline ends. The germline V gene has CDR1 SNHLY and CDR2 FYNNEI. This CDR3 region has 10 residues. CDR3 residues: CASSDREAFF. The CDR3 DNA follows: TGTGCCAGCAGCGACAGGGAAGCTTTCTTT.

This rearrangement joins TRBV7-8 to TRBJ2-2; 7 bases are shared with TRBD2. Germline CDR1 is SGHVS and CDR2 is FQNEAQ. Losses at the gene ends were 7 bases for V and 5 bases for J; bases not matched to a gene: 10. CDR3 size: 15 residues. CDR3 in amino acids: CASTGGTLGTGELFF. In DNA form, the CDR3 reads TGTGCCAGCACGGGGGGTACGTTAGGGACCGGGGAGCTGTTTTTT.

The V gene is TRBV18, the J gene TRBJ2-5; TRBD2 agrees at 15 bases. In germline, CDR1 is KGHSH, CDR2 LQKENI. There are 17 residues in the CDR3. Trimming took 5 bases from V and 4 from J; bases not matched to a gene: 8. The CDR3 loop reads CASSSGTSGGFGETQYF. In DNA, the CDR3 is TGTGCCAGCTCATCCGGGACTAGCGGGGGGTTTGGAGAGACCCAGTACTTC.

The gene calls are TRBV25-1 and TRBJ1-3; D uncertain. The CDR3 is 14 amino acids. Trimming removed 5 bases at V and 2 bases at J, with 10 bases between. The germline V gene encodes CDR1 MGHDK and CDR2 SYGVNS. CDR3 DNA sequence: TGTGCCAGCAGTAGACTAGATGCTGGAAACACCATATATTTT. It is translated as CASSRLDAGNTIYF.

This clone has more than one count but fewer than ten. The chain employs TRBV6-6 and TRBJ1-2, with 12 bases matching TRBD1. Germline V CDR1 and CDR2: MNHNY, SVGAGI (reference sequence). CDR3 length: 13 amino acids. Germline trimming cut 10 bases from V and 2 bases from J; bases unmatched to any gene: 2. CDR3 in amino acids: CATGTGGNYGYTF. CDR3 DNA sequence: TGTGCCACCGGGACAGGGGGCAACTATGGCTACACCTTC.

V usage is TRBV5-6 and J usage is TRBJ2-6; 7 bases fit TRBD1. Germline loops: CDR1 SGHDT, CDR2 YYEEEE. CDR3 length: 15 residues. V was clipped by 3 bases and J by 2 bases; unmatched bases: 2. CDR3 DNA: TGTGCCAGCAGCTACAGGGGACCTGGGGCCAACGTCCTGACTTTC. Translation gives CASSYRGPGANVLTF.

This clone came up once. J is TRBJ1-1 and V is TRBV30; 7 positions agree with TRBD1. The CDR3 runs 12 residues. V shed 5 bases, J shed 5 bases, and the junction held 5 bases outside the gene matches. Germline V CDR1 and CDR2: GTSNPN, SVGIG (reference sequence). The CDR3 DNA reads as TGTGCCTGGGACAGGGTGGAAACTGAAGCTTTCTTT. This gives the protein CAWDRVETEAFF. The variable domain in full, with the rest retrieved from reference TRBV30 and TRBJ1-1, is SQTIHQWPATLVQPVGSPLSLECTVEGTSNPNLYWYRQAAGRGLQLLFYSVGIGQISSEVPQNLSASRPQDRQFILSSKKLLLSDSGFYLCAWDRVETEAFFGQGTRLTVV.

CDR3: CASSLGQGVNTGELFF. The CDR3 region has the DNA TGTGCCAGCAGCTTGGGCCAGGGGGTGAACACCGGGGAGCTGTTTTTT. The chain links TRBV5-4 to TRBJ2-2; TRBD1 matches 7 bases. J was trimmed by 1 base and V by 0 bases; bases with no gene match: 3. Germline V gene lookup returns CDR1 SGHNT and CDR2 YYREEE (reference sequence). The CDR3 contains 16 residues.

The rearrangement joins TRBV5-1 to TRBJ2-5; D perhaps matches TRBD1 (6 bases). Germline lookup yields CDR1 SGHRS and CDR2 YFSETQ. V was shortened by 0 bases and J by 2 bases, with 8 bases between the two germline ends. This CDR3 region has 14 residues. The CDR3 reads CASSLVGQQETQYF. The CDR3 region has the DNA TGCGCCAGCAGCTTGGTCGGACAGCAAGAGACCCAGTACTTC.

The chain is built from TRBV27 and TRBJ2-3; 16 bases are shared with TRBD2. The CDR3 contains 18 residues. Germline V gene data show CDR1 as MNHEY and CDR2 as SMNVEV (reference sequence). V trimming: 5 bases; J trimming: 5 bases; junction bases outside the gene matches: 10. The CDR3 region has the DNA TGTGCCAGCAGTCCGTCCGGGACTAGCGGGGGGGTGAGAGATACGCAGTATTTT. Encoded protein: CASSPSGTSGGVRDTQYF.

The V and J genes are TRBV4-1 and TRBJ2-1; 7 bases are shared with TRBD2. This CDR3 comprises 16 residues. Germline V lookup: CDR1 MGHRA, CDR2 YSYEKL. The ends lost 2 bases at V and 10 bases at J; junction bases unmatched: 14. The CDR3 loop is CASSQYSGRSGEEQFF. The CDR3 DNA reads TGCGCCAGCAGCCAATATTCTGGAAGGAGCGGGGAAGAGCAGTTCTTC.

The rearrangement joins TRBV27 to TRBJ2-7; 9 positions agree with TRBD1. From germline, CDR1 is MNHEY and CDR2 SMNVEV (reference sequence). The V and J ends lost 6 bases and 5 bases, in that order; junction bases with no gene match: 5. This CDR3 region has 13 residues. The CDR3 sequence: CASRGQGTHEQYF. The CDR3 DNA follows: TGTGCCAGCAGGGGACAGGGAACCCACGAGCAGTACTTC.

Regarding this clone: Other DNA sequences within the sample encode an identical CDR3. The chain couples TRBV7-9 to TRBJ1-5; tentatively, D is TRBD1 (5 bases). The CDR3 loop spans 14 amino acids. Germline CDR1 and CDR2: SEHNR and FQNEAQ (reference sequence). Trimming removed 0 bases at V and 5 bases at J, with 8 bases between. The CDR3 here is CASSLATGDQPQHF. The CDR3 nucleotides are TGTGCCAGCAGCTTAGCGACGGGGGATCAGCCCCAGCATTTT.

V and J are TRBV5-1 and TRBJ1-4; perhaps TRBD1 as D (6 bases). V lost 1 base, J lost 7 bases, and 17 bases lay in between. The CDR3 length is 16 residues. The germline CDR1 and CDR2 sequences are SGHRS and YFSETQ. CDR3 sequence (DNA): TGCGCCAGCAGCTTGCTTGGCGGGGGCGCGGTTGAAAAACTGTTTTTT. Encoded protein: CASSLLGGGAVEKLFF.

The rearrangement links TRBV30 to TRBJ2-2; 8 nucleotides match TRBD1. The length of the CDR3 is 18 residues. CDR1 is GTSNPN and CDR2 is SVGIG in the germline V gene (reference sequence). After removal of 2 bases from V and 1 base from J, the junction contained 12 bases not matched to a gene. This CDR3 is CAWSSLTFGTGNTGELFF. The CDR3 DNA reads as TGTGCCTGGAGTTCCTTGACGTTCGGGACAGGGAACACCGGGGAGCTGTTTTTT.

The gene calls are TRBV6-5 and TRBJ1-1; 7 bases agree with TRBD1. Unmatched junction bases numbered 5, after V lost 5 bases and J lost 8 bases. The length of the CDR3 is 12 residues. Germline V gene data show CDR1 as MNHEY and CDR2 as SVGAGI. DNA for the CDR3: TGTGCCAGCAGTACAAACAGGGGAGAAGCTTTCTTT. It is translated as CASSTNRGEAFF.

The CDR3 spells CASSSQLAGANTGELFF. CDR3 nucleotides: TGTGCCAGCAGTTCACAACTAGCGGGGGCGAACACCGGGGAGCTGTTTTTT. This rearrangement joins TRBV11-1 to TRBJ2-2, with TRBD2 matching over 11 bases. With 6 bases clipped from V and 0 bases from J, the junction kept 6 bases outside the gene matches. CDR1 and CDR2 (germline): SGHAT, FQDESV (reference sequence). The length of the CDR3 is 17 residues.

The genes are TRBV18 and TRBJ2-5; D might be TRBD1 (6 bases). The CDR3 runs 14 residues. The ends were cut back, 1 base at V and 3 bases at J, with 9 bases in the middle. Germline V gives CDR1 KGHSH, CDR2 LQKENI. In DNA form, the CDR3 reads TGTGCCAGCTCACCACGATCAGGGGAAGAGACCCAGTACTTC. This sequence encodes CASSPRSGEETQYF.